This T cell receptor (beta chain) was recorded in a study of beta chain features in type 1 diabetes. About the research overall: All samples combined gave about 100 million sorted cells for examination.

Expressed TCRB transcripts were sequenced, since all the RNA that had been isolated was reverse transcribed. Produced via immunoSEQ multiplex PCR; TCRdb's table is partial and in-frame only. This sample yields 300,000 to 400,000 clones, of which less than 10% are seen a single time; around 0.44% belongs to the top ten. This clone has at least ten counts. Trimming left V 7 bases short and J 7 bases short, with 19 bases between. CDR1 is SEHNR and CDR2 is FQNEAQ in the germline V gene (reference sequence). The CDR3 consists of 15 residues. Sequencing was done on a sample of central memory CD4+ T cells from blood. The chain carries TRBV7-9 and TRBJ2-2; D remains unclear. The TCR originated in a woman under 30 in good health. CDR3: CASTPGPLMGGELFF. CDR3 DNA sequence: TGTGCCAGCACCCCCGGGCCACTTATGGGCGGGGAGCTGTTTTTT. Variable domain in full (rest from reference TRBV7-9 and TRBJ2-2): DTGVSQNPRHKITKRGQNVTFRCDPISEHNRLYWYRQTLGQGPEFLTYFQNEAQLEKSRLLSDRFSAERPKGSFSTLEIQRTEQGDSAMYLCASTPGPLMGGELFFGEGSRLTVL.